Shown below are 29 T cell receptor beta chains from a single sample sequenced in a study of blood T cell repertoires in COVID-19. Repertoires were generated with immunoSEQ multiplex PCR, while TCRdb's copy carries only in-frame clones and drops some. The sample records around 280,000 clones, roughly 91% being singletons. The sample consisted of peripheral blood. These TCRs come from a woman in her thirties with COVID-19, enrolled during active disease.

The J gene is TRBJ2-7, the V gene TRBV4-1; a possible D gene is TRBD1 (6 bases). CDR3 length equals 15 residues. V lost 3 bases to trimming and J lost 5 bases, with 17 bases between them. Germline assignment: CDR1 MGHRA and CDR2 YSYEKL. CDR3 protein: CASSHTPPGENEQYF. In DNA form, the CDR3 reads TGCGCCAGCAGCCACACACCCCCAGGGGAGAACGAGCAGTACTTC.

This chain links TRBV27 with TRBJ1-2; 12 nucleotides align to TRBD1. The CDR3 is 15 amino acids. Germline-derived CDR1 and CDR2 are MNHEY and SMNVEV (reference sequence). J lost 7 bases, V lost 2 bases, and 5 bases had no gene match. The CDR3 protein is CASSLRGTGGLGYTF. In nucleotides, the CDR3 is TGTGCCAGCAGTTTACGTGGGACAGGGGGCCTTGGCTACACCTTC.

The chain has TRBV2 and TRBJ2-7; 8 nucleotides agree with TRBD1. The CDR3 runs 12 residues. The V segment lost 4 bases and the J segment 6 bases; nucleotides outside the gene matches: 2. Germline V gives CDR1 SNHLY, CDR2 FYNNEI. The CDR3: CASSGTGSEQYF. DNA for the CDR3: TGTGCCAGCAGTGGGACAGGGTCCGAGCAGTACTTC. Full variable domain (remainder filled in from reference TRBV2 and TRBJ2-7): EPEVTQTPSHQVTQMGQEVILRCVPISNHLYFYWYRQILGQKVEFLVSFYNNEISEKSEIFDDQFSVERPDGSNFTLKIRSTKLEDSAMYFCASSGTGSEQYFGPGTRLTVT.

This chain uses TRBV29-1 with TRBJ2-3, with 9 nucleotides matching TRBD1. The length of the CDR3 is 12 residues. J was trimmed by 9 bases and V by 6 bases; bases with no gene match: 7. Germline V CDR1 and CDR2: SQVTM, ANQGSEA. In DNA, the CDR3 is TGCAGCGTCCCGGACAGGGGAGGCACGCAGTATTTT. This gives the protein CSVPDRGGTQYF.

V gene TRBV24-1 combines with J gene TRBJ1-6; a weak D match, TRBD1 (6 bases). The CDR3 spans 13 residues. The V end was cut by 10 bases, the J end by 6 bases, with 12 bases between. Germline V gene sequence: CDR1 KGHDR, CDR2 SFDVKD. The CDR3 DNA follows: TGTGCCACTTCCAGACAGGTTAATTCACCCCTCCACTTT. This sequence encodes CATSRQVNSPLHF.

This rearrangement joins TRBV10-3 to TRBJ1-5, with TRBD1 identical over 8 bases. The CDR3 has 13 residues. With 8 bases clipped from V and 3 bases from J, the junction kept 3 bases outside the gene matches. CDR1 is ENHRY and CDR2 is SYGVKD in the germline V gene. The CDR3 spells CAIAGQANQPQHF. For the CDR3, the DNA is TGTGCCATCGCGGGACAGGCCAATCAGCCCCAGCATTTT.

This clone was counted a single time. The chain uses TRBV19 and TRBJ2-7; 7 nucleotides align to TRBD1. CDR3 length: 15 residues. J gave up 3 bases and V 5 bases, and 10 bases lay outside the gene matches. Per germline, CDR1 LNHDA and CDR2 SQIVND (reference sequence). The CDR3 loop is CASSLDGTENYEQYF. CDR3 nucleotide sequence: TGTGCCAGTAGTCTCGACGGGACAGAGAACTACGAGCAGTACTTC.

The rearrangement uses TRBV15 and TRBJ2-1; D may be TRBD2 (6 bases). V lost 0 bases to trimming and J lost 6 bases, with 12 bases between them. The CDR3 runs 15 residues. Germline V gives CDR1 LNHNV, CDR2 YYDKDF (reference sequence). The CDR3 reads CATSRDYLGGNEQFF. Written as DNA, the CDR3 is TGTGCCACCAGCAGAGATTATCTGGGGGGCAATGAGCAGTTCTTC.

This clone showed up just once. This CDR3 is CASSLGHFYEQYF. The CDR3 nucleotides are TGTGCCAGCAGCCTTGGACACTTCTACGAGCAGTACTTC. The rearrangement links TRBV11-3 to TRBJ2-7; maybe TRBD1 (5 bases). Trimming cost V 5 bases and J 3 bases, with 11 bases left between them. The CDR3 runs 13 residues. Germline values: CDR1 SGHNT, CDR2 YENEEA.

V is TRBV2 and J is TRBJ2-1, with 7 bases identical to TRBD2. V lost 7 bases and J lost 6; bases outside the gene matches: 9. CDR3 length equals 14 residues. Germline CDR1 and CDR2: SNHLY and FYNNEI. The CDR3 here is CASTSGTRGNEQFF. The DNA for the CDR3 is TGTGCCAGCACCAGCGGGACCCGAGGCAATGAGCAGTTCTTC. Drawing the rest from reference TRBV2 and TRBJ2-1, the complete variable domain is EPEVTQTPSHQVTQMGQEVILRCVPISNHLYFYWYRQILGQKVEFLVSFYNNEISEKSEIFDDQFSVERPDGSNFTLKIRSTKLEDSAMYFCASTSGTRGNEQFFGPGTRLTVL.

The chain joins TRBV4-1 to TRBJ1-2, with D perhaps TRBD1 (6 bases). Germline V gives CDR1 MGHRA, CDR2 YSYEKL. Trimming removed 1 base from V and 4 bases from J, with 16 bases in between. The CDR3 contains 16 residues. The CDR3 spells CASSQVPGVRFYGYTF. The CDR3 DNA reads TGCGCCAGCAGCCAAGTCCCAGGGGTTCGATTCTATGGCTACACCTTC.

The chain employs TRBV7-2 and TRBJ2-3; 8 nucleotides align to TRBD2. Germline-derived CDR1 and CDR2 are SGHTA and FQGNSA. With V trimmed by 6 bases and J by 1 base, 3 bases remained unmatched. The CDR3 loop spans 14 amino acids. CDR3 DNA: TGTGCCAGCAGTCTTAGCGGGGGCACAGATACGCAGTATTTT. Translation gives CASSLSGGTDTQYF.

The chain links TRBV7-9 to TRBJ1-1; D call uncertain. Germline values: CDR1 SEHNR, CDR2 FQNEAQ (reference sequence). The CDR3 sequence is 15 residues long. V was clipped by 0 bases and J by 1 base, with 9 bases between them. CDR3 coding DNA: TGTGCCAGCAGCTTAGCGCGCGCATCGAACACTGAAGCTTTCTTT. Its protein product is CASSLARASNTEAFF.

This clone came up once. V usage is TRBV6-5 and J usage is TRBJ2-1; 8 nucleotides agree with TRBD1. V was clipped by 10 bases and J by 4 bases; unmatched bases: 6. Germline lookup yields CDR1 MNHEY and CDR2 SVGAGI. This CDR3 contains 13 residues. The CDR3 spells CATPGQVYNEQFF. In nucleotides, the CDR3 is TGTGCCACCCCGGGACAGGTATACAATGAGCAGTTCTTC.

The CDR3 sequence is CASSTGTGVLYEQYF. CDR3 in DNA: TGTGCCAGTAGTACGGGGACAGGGGTCCTCTACGAGCAGTACTTC. The J gene is TRBJ2-7, the V gene TRBV19; 10 bases are shared with TRBD1. The CDR3 spans 15 residues. With V trimmed by 4 bases and J by 3 bases, 6 bases remained unmatched. The germline V gene encodes CDR1 LNHDA and CDR2 SQIVND (reference sequence).

The rearrangement links TRBV19 to TRBJ2-1, with TRBD2 identical over 14 bases. Germline CDR1 is LNHDA and CDR2 is SQIVND (reference sequence). The V and J ends lost 1 base and 2 bases, in that order; junction bases with no gene match: 1. CDR3 size: 17 residues. CDR3 protein: CASSIGTSGGPYNEQFF. DNA for the CDR3: TGTGCCAGTAGTATAGGGACTAGCGGGGGGCCCTACAATGAGCAGTTCTTC. The variable domain in full, completed from reference TRBV19 and TRBJ2-1, reads DGGITQSPKYLFRKEGQNVTLSCEQNLNHDAMYWYRQDPGQGLRLIYYSQIVNDFQKGDIAEGYSVSREKKESFPLTVTSAQKNPTAFYLCASSIGTSGGPYNEQFFGPGTRLTVL.

This clone was picked up a small number of times. At one end, the junction sequence differs from germline, possibly due to a read error. This chain links TRBV6-5 with TRBJ1-2; D possibly corresponds to TRBD1 (6 bases). Looked up from germline, CDR1 is MNHEY and CDR2 is SVGAGI. This CDR3 spans 11 amino acids. CDR3 DNA: TGTGCCAGCAGTTACGCATACTACAGGGTATTC. This sequence encodes CASSYAYYRVF.

The rearrangement joins TRBV7-9 to TRBJ1-2; possible D gene TRBD1, 5 bases. This CDR3 is built from 15 residues. The germline V gene has CDR1 SEHNR and CDR2 FQNEAQ (reference sequence). V lost 1 base and J lost 7, with 16 bases in between. The CDR3 loop reads CASSLEGTGISGYTF. CDR3 bases: TGTGCCAGCAGCTTAGAGGGTACAGGTATAAGTGGCTACACCTTC.

The chain employs TRBV14 and TRBJ2-2; D is uncertain. The germline V gene has CDR1 SGHDN and CDR2 FVKESK. CDR3 size: 12 residues. V was pared by 4 bases and J by 7 bases, with 7 bases between. CDR3 residues: CASSLYSGELFF. CDR3 nucleotides: TGTGCCAGCAGCCTCTACAGCGGGGAGCTGTTTTTT.

The chain is built from TRBV7-8 and TRBJ1-1; TRBD1 is a possible D gene (5 bases). The CDR3 extends over 14 amino acids. CDR1 and CDR2 (germline): SGHVS, FQNEAQ. Trimming removed 4 bases at V and 6 bases at J, with 15 bases between. The CDR3 DNA reads as TGTGCCAGCAGCTCTATTCCAGGGAGGGCTGAAGCTTTCTTT. Encoded protein: CASSSIPGRAEAFF.

V is TRBV5-1 and J is TRBJ2-1, with 7 positions matching TRBD2. Germline lookup yields CDR1 SGHRS and CDR2 YFSETQ. The ends lost 8 bases at V and 4 bases at J; junction bases unmatched: 12. The CDR3 consists of 15 residues. DNA of the CDR3: TGCGCCAGTTCCGCTCTCGGCGGGGGATACAATGAGCAGTTCTTC. Amino acids: CASSALGGGYNEQFF.

This rearrangement joins TRBV5-1 to TRBJ2-3; 12 positions agree with TRBD2. Germline CDR1 SGHRS, CDR2 YFSETQ. J was trimmed by 4 bases and V by 9 bases; bases with no gene match: 6. The CDR3 is 14 amino acids. The CDR3 DNA sequence: TGCGCCACCACCCTAGCGGGGGGGGCAGATACGCAGTATTTT. The encoded protein is CATTLAGGADTQYF. Variable domain in full (rest from reference TRBV5-1 and TRBJ2-3): KAGVTQTPRYLIKTRGQQVTLSCSPISGHRSVSWYQQTPGQGLQFLFEYFSETQRNKGNFPGRFSGRQFSNSRSEMNVSTLELGDSALYLCATTLAGGADTQYFGPGTRLTVL.

This rearrangement joins TRBV27 to TRBJ2-3; 10 bases align to TRBD1. The CDR3 runs 16 residues. J was trimmed by 4 bases and V by 5 bases; bases with no gene match: 9. Per the germline V gene, CDR1 is MNHEY and CDR2 is SMNVEV (reference sequence). Here the CDR3 reads CASSVDRGLIADTQYF. The CDR3 DNA reads TGTGCCAGCAGTGTCGACAGGGGGCTCATCGCAGATACGCAGTATTTT.

V and J are TRBV4-2 and TRBJ2-5; D not certain. Looked up from germline, CDR1 is LGHNA and CDR2 is YNFKEQ. The CDR3 is 15 residues long. Trimming took off 1 base at V and 4 bases at J, with 13 bases between the two ends. The CDR3 loop reads CASSQVTGGGETQYF. The CDR3 nucleotides read TGTGCCAGCAGCCAAGTGACTGGCGGTGGAGAGACCCAGTACTTC.

CDR3 protein: CASSEPGQGERDSNQPQHF. CDR3 coding DNA: TGCGCCAGCAGTGAGCCGGGACAGGGCGAAAGAGATAGCAATCAGCCCCAGCATTTT. V is TRBV10-1 and J is TRBJ1-5; 9 nucleotides align to TRBD1. Germline CDR1 is WNHNN and CDR2 is SYGVQD (reference sequence). The CDR3 contains 19 residues. The V gene end was trimmed by 2 bases and the J gene end by 0 bases; junction bases not matched to a gene: 11.

The rearrangement joins TRBV14 to TRBJ1-1; no definite D call. The V end lost 5 bases, the J end lost 4 bases, and 11 bases lay between the germline ends. CDR3 length: 13 residues. CDR1 is SGHDN, CDR2 FVKESK, per germline. The CDR3 reads CASSLYIGTEAFF. The CDR3 region has the DNA TGTGCCAGCAGCTTGTACATTGGCACTGAAGCTTTCTTT.

In this sample, this clone turned up once. The V and J genes are TRBV19 and TRBJ1-2; TRBD1 is a possible D gene (6 bases). The CDR3 contains 17 residues. CDR1 and CDR2 from the germline V gene are LNHDA and SQIVND (reference sequence). The germline V and J ends were trimmed by 9 bases and 2 bases, with 25 bases remaining between them. The CDR3 DNA reads TGTGCCAGCCGCAGAGGGGGAGGGAGGATTGTAAACTATGGCTACACCTTC. It translates to CASRRGGGRIVNYGYTF.

This CDR3 reads CASSFARTGENGEQFF. CDR3 in DNA: TGCGCCAGCAGCTTTGCCCGGACAGGGGAAAATGGTGAGCAGTTCTTC. The chain combines TRBV5-1 with TRBJ2-1, with 9 positions matching TRBD1. The ends lost 2 bases at V and 9 bases at J; junction bases unmatched: 12. Germline CDR1 reads SGHRS; CDR2 reads YFSETQ. The CDR3 length is 16 residues.

This rearrangement joins TRBV28 to TRBJ2-5, with 10 bases that match TRBD1. CDR3 length: 16 amino acids. V lost 3 bases, J lost 9 bases, and 13 bases stayed unmatched. The V gene's germline CDR1 is MDHEN and CDR2 SYDVKM. The CDR3 reads CASSFRRGQGPMAQYF. The DNA for the CDR3 is TGTGCCAGCAGTTTCAGGCGGGGACAGGGGCCAATGGCCCAGTACTTC.